The 3 T cell receptor beta chains in this list originate from one sample, sequenced in a study of blood T cell repertoires in COVID-19. Using immunoSEQ multiplex PCR, the repertoire was profiled, and TCRdb retains in-frame clones only, with some absent. In the table there are 250,000 or so clones, 80% to 90% of which are singletons. The sample consisted of PBMCs or T cells enriched from blood (not recorded which). The source of these receptors is a woman in her thirties or forties who had been exposed to COVID-19.

On this clone: The CDR3 does not end in the conserved phenylalanine or tryptophan, so this is likely a read error. J is TRBJ1-2 and V is TRBV25-1; D not resolved. The CDR3 covers 16 residues. With 3 bases removed from V and 8 bases from J, the gap between germline ends came to 22 bases. Germline CDR1 reads MGHDK; CDR2 reads SYGVNS. The CDR3 here is CASSDPSSGLVLGYTL. The CDR3, as DNA: TGTGCCAGCAGTGACCCTAGCTCCGGGCTCGTTTTGGGCTACACCCTC.

The chain employs TRBV7-8 and TRBJ1-6; TRBD1 might be the D (5 bases). Trimming stripped 4 bases from V and 0 bases from J, with 19 bases between. This CDR3 region has 19 residues. Germline-derived CDR1 and CDR2 are SGHVS and FQNEAQ. CDR3 DNA sequence: TGTGCCAGCAGCTCCCCGGGGGGGGTGGCAAGCTCCTATAATTCACCCCTCCACTTT. Translation gives CASSSPGGVASSYNSPLHF.

V gene TRBV15 combines with J gene TRBJ2-1; 7 bases are a match to TRBD2. CDR1 and CDR2 (germline): LNHNV, YYDKDF (reference sequence). The CDR3 is 15 residues long. V lost 3 bases and J lost 3; bases outside the gene matches: 5. This CDR3 is CATSSPGTNYNEQFF. CDR3 bases: TGTGCCACCAGCAGCCCCGGGACTAACTACAATGAGCAGTTCTTC.